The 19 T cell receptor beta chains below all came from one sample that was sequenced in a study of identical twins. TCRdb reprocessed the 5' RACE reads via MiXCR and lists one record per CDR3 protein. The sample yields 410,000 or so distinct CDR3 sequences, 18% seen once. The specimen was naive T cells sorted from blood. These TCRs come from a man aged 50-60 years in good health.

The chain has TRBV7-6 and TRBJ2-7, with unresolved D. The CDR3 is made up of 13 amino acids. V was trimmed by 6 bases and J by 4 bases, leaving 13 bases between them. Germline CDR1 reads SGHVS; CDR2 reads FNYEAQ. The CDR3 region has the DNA TGTGCCAGCAGAAAGGACGGAACTTACGAGCAGTACTTC. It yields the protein CASRKDGTYEQYF.

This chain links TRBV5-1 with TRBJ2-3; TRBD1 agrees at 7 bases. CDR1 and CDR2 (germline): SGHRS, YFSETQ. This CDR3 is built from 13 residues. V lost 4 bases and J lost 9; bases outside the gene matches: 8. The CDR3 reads CASSTTGWDTQYF. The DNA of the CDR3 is TGCGCCAGCAGCACGACAGGGTGGGACACGCAGTATTTT. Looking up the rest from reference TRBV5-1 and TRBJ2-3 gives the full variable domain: KAGVTQTPRYLIKTRGQQVTLSCSPISGHRSVSWYQQTPGQGLQFLFEYFSETQRNKGNFPGRFSGRQFSNSRSEMNVSTLELGDSALYLCASSTTGWDTQYFGPGTRLTVL.

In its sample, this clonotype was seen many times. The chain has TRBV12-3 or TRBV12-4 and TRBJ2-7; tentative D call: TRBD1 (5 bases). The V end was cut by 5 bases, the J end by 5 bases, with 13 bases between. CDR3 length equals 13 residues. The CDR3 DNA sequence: TGTGCCAGCAGTCCTCTGCAGGGCCACGAGCAGTACTTC. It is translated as CASSPLQGHEQYF.

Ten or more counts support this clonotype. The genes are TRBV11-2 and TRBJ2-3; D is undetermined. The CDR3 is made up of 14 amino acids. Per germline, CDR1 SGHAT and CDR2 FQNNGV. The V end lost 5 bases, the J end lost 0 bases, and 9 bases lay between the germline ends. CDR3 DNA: TGTGCCAGCAGCCCTAGTGTCAGCACAGATACGCAGTATTTT. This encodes CASSPSVSTDTQYF.

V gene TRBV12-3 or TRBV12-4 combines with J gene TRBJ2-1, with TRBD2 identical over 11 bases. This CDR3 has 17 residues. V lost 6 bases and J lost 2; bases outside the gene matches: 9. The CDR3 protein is CASRSKGLADPYNEQFF. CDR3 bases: TGTGCCAGCAGAAGTAAGGGACTAGCGGACCCCTACAATGAGCAGTTCTTC.

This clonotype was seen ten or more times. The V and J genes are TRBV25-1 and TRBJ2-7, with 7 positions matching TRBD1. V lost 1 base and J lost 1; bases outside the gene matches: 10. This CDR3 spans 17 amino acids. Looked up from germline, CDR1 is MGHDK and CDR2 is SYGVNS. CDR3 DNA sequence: TGTGCCAGCAGTGAATTGGGGCAGGGGGAGAATTCCTACGAGCAGTACTTC. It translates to CASSELGQGENSYEQYF.

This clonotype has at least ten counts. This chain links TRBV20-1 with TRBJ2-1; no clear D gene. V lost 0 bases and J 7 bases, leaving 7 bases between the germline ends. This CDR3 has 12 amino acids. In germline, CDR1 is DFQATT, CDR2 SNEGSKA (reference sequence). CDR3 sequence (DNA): TGCAGTGCTAGAGATCACCGGAATGAGCAGTTCTTC. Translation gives CSARDHRNEQFF.

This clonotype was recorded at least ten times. The CDR3 region has the DNA TGCAGTGCAAGGACTAGCGGGAGATCGGGCACCGGGGAGCTGTTTTTT. Protein product: CSARTSGRSGTGELFF. The chain recombines TRBV20-1 with TRBJ2-2, with 13 bases aligning to TRBD2. J gave up 4 bases and V 6 bases, and 8 bases lay outside the gene matches. Germline V gene lookup returns CDR1 DFQATT and CDR2 SNEGSKA (reference sequence). This CDR3 region has 16 residues.

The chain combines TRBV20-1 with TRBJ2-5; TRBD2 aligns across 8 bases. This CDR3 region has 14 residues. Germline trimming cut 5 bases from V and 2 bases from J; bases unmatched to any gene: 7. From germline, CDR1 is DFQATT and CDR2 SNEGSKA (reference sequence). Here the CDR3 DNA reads TGCAGTGCTGGCCAGACTAGCGTACAAGAGACCCAGTACTTC. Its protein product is CSAGQTSVQETQYF.

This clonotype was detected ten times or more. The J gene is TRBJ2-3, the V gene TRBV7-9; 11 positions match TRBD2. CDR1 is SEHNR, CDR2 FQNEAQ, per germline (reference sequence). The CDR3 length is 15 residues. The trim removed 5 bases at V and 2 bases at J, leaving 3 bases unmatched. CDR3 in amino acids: CASSLSGRATDTQYF. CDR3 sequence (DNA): TGTGCCAGCAGCCTTAGCGGGAGGGCCACAGATACGCAGTATTTT.

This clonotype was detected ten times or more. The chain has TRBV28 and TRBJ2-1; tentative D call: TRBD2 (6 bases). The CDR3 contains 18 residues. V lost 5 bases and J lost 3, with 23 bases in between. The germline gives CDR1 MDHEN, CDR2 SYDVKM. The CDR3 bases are TGTGCCAGCAGTCCCTGGTCTACGGGGGAAAATAACTACAATGAGCAGTTCTTC. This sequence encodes CASSPWSTGENNYNEQFF.

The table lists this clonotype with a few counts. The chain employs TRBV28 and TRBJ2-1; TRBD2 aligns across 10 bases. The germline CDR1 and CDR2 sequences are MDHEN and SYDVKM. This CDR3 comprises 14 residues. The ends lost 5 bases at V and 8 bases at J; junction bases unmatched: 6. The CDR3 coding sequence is TGTGCCAGCAGTGCGGCTAGCGGGAGAGATGAGCAGTTCTTC. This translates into CASSAASGRDEQFF.

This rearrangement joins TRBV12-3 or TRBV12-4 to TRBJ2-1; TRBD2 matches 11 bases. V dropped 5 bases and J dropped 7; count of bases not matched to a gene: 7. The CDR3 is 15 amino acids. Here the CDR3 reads CASSPTGTSGNEQFF. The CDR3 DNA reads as TGTGCCAGCAGTCCAACCGGGACTAGCGGTAATGAGCAGTTCTTC.

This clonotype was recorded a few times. CDR3 sequence (DNA): TGCAGTGCTAGAGATAGGACTAGTCCCAGTGAGCAGTTCTTC. Translated: CSARDRTSPSEQFF. The rearrangement uses TRBV20-1 and TRBJ2-1; 7 bases fit TRBD2. This CDR3 spans 14 amino acids. V was clipped by 0 bases and J by 9 bases; unmatched bases: 8. Germline assignment: CDR1 DFQATT and CDR2 SNEGSKA (reference sequence).

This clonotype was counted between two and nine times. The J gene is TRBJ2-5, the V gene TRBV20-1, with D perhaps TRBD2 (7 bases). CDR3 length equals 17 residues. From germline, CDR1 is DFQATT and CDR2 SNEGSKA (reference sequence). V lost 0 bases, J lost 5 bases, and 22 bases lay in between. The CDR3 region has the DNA TGCAGTGCTAGAGATCGGTTAGAGGCGGGGGCCGGGGAGACCCAGTACTTC. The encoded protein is CSARDRLEAGAGETQYF.

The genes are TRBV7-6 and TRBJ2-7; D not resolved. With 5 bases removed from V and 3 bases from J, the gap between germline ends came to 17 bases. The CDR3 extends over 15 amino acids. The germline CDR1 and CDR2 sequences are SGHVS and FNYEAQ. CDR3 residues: CASSRTKGHYYEQYF. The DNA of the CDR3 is TGTGCCAGCAGCCGGACGAAAGGGCACTACTACGAGCAGTACTTC.

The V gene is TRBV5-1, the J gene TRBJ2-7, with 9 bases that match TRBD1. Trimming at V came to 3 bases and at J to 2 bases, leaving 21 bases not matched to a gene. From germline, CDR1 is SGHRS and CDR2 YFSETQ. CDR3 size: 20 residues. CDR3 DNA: TGCGCCAGCAGCTCTACTAGTCCCGGGACAGGGAGTAGTTCGCCCTACGAGCAGTACTTC. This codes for CASSSTSPGTGSSSPYEQYF.

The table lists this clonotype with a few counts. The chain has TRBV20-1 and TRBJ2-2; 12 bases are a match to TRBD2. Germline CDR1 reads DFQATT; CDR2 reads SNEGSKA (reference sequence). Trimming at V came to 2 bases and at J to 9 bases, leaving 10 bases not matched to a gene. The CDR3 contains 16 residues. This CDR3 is CSARSPSGGAIRELFF. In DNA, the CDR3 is TGCAGTGCTAGATCACCTAGCGGGGGGGCCATCCGGGAGCTGTTTTTT.

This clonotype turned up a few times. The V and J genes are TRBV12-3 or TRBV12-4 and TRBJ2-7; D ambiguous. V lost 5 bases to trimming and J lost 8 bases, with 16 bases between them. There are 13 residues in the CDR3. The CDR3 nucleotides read TGTGCCAGCAGTGTCGGGCCCCTCGAGAAGCAGTACTTC. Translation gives CASSVGPLEKQYF.